Reported below is one T cell receptor beta chain. Its antigen target is currently unknown. Base qualities are not at hand, and no much larger clone is one base apart. The CDR3 regions of human TCRbeta chains were analyzed by immunosequencing. Under the source paper's analysis protocol: TCRs in the repertoires were compared against a reference library of SARS-CoV-2-specific TCRs that had been generated with the MIRA antigen-specificity platform. Breadth was defined as the fraction of unique TCRs that were SARS-CoV-2-associated, and depth was defined as the fraction of total T cells that were SARS-CoV-2-associated. Using the MIRA data, each spike-specific TCR was mapped to the spike region that the TCR reacts to and placed in a CD4 or CD8 class. Log10-transformed breadth and depth values were compared by one-way ANOVA with Sidak's multiple comparisons tests. Not all clones reach the TCRdb copy of this immuneACCESS table, which keeps in-frame sequences only. Checked studies attribute under half of the gap to unresolved V genes and leave the rest unexplained. V and J calls and clone size are as listed in that table; D and trimming were resolved from the DNA. The sample data list roughly 170,000 clones, and roughly 87% of these were observed just once. The ten largest clones represent 2.6% of the sample.

The germline V gene (reference sequence) gives CDR1 as LNHDA and CDR2 as SQIVND. From its cysteine to its phenylalanine, the CDR3 spans 13 amino acids. The entry retains the CDR3 DNA only, 39 bases that are in frame from base 1. Cut back by 6 bases and 1 base, the V and J ends lie 9 bases apart. These data belong to a study of T cell responses to AZD1222 COVID-19 vaccine (dated by TCRdb to the early 2020s). Broadly, across the study: Because spike-specific TCR depth and breadth did not differ between the two schedules, AZD1222 recipients who got a second dose at roughly 4 weeks were pooled with those who got a second dose at roughly 12 weeks. A total of just over 230 trial participants underwent TCR sequencing, of whom 200 to 220 received two doses of AZD1222 and about 25 received two doses of the MenACWY control vaccine. Trial participants were enrolled by age into subgroups of 18-55, 56-69 and 70-plus years, and around 150, 28 and 57 TCR-sequenced participants, respectively, were included in these subgroups.

The label giving this sample's time point can be read as: baseline before first vaccination. Vaccinee samples were obtained from the UK trials COV001 and COV002, which included a single-blind randomized controlled phase 2/3 trial of AZD1222 (ChAdOx1 nCoV-19) in healthy adults. For TCRbeta chain sequencing, PBMC samples from trial participants were taken at day 0 and at day 28 after the second dose. Broader findings and caveats from the paper: Because no day 14 peak-response samples were available, the repertoires could be characterized only after the peak T cell response. Spike-specific TCR breadth and depth rose significantly after two AZD1222 doses compared with day 0 and with MenACWY recipients. Participants were mostly white British and included more females than males, and it was suggested by the authors that clonal diversity may have been underestimated. The 56-69-year group was small, and its depth increase did not reach significance, likely because of low power. Conclusions about previously exposed vaccinees are limited because only six or seven AZD1222 recipients were SARS-CoV-2 seropositive at baseline. Epitopes outside the regions mutated in the B.1.351 and B.1.1.7 variants were reportedly recognized by nearly half of the unique spike-specific TCRs. The vaccine-associated CD4 TCRs covered the entire spike protein, and the dominant responses fell in regions 160-218 and 743-854.

The sequence links TRBV19 to TRBJ1-1, with the D gene not confidently named. This TCR was sampled from an adult in good health. Here the sequenced sample was peripheral blood, taken on day 0 of AZD1222 vaccination. The base sequence is TGTGCCAGTAGCCCCACAGCGAACACTGAAGCTTTCTTT. This encodes CASSPTANTEAFF.